Presented here are 15 T cell receptor beta chains from one specimen sequenced in a study of lung T cells in sarcoidosis with Löfgren's syndrome. In TCRdb, the reads were re-called with MiXCR into one record per CDR3 protein. The table lists fewer than 80,000 distinct CDR3 sequences, around 21% of them singletons, with about 2.2% in the top ten. Sequencing was carried out using CD4+ T cells from PBMCs. These receptors were taken from a human donor with sarcoidosis (Löfgren's syndrome or another form), or a control subject (not recorded which).

The chain combines TRBV18 with TRBJ1-5, with D perhaps TRBD1 (5 bases). The CDR3 covers 14 residues. V lost 3 bases and J 4 bases, leaving 10 bases between the germline ends. Germline lookup yields CDR1 KGHSH and CDR2 LQKENI. The CDR3 bases are TGTGCCAGCTCACCCGGACACACGAATCAGCCCCAGCATTTT. Its protein is CASSPGHTNQPQHF.

The chain carries TRBV2 and TRBJ2-2; no clear D gene. The germline V gene has CDR1 SNHLY and CDR2 FYNNEI. The CDR3 has 11 residues. Trimming left V 9 bases short and J 5 bases short, with 7 bases between. CDR3 amino acids: CASAQTGELFF. The CDR3 bases are TGTGCCAGTGCTCAGACCGGGGAGCTGTTTTTT. Together with reference TRBV2 and TRBJ2-2, the CDR3 gives the full variable domain: EPEVTQTPSHQVTQMGQEVILRCVPISNHLYFYWYRQILGQKVEFLVSFYNNEISEKSEIFDDQFSVERPDGSNFTLKIRSTKLEDSAMYFCASAQTGELFFGEGSRLTVL.

Comment on this clonotype: A junction boundary mismatches the germline segment, possibly from a read error. The J gene is TRBJ2-1, the V gene TRBV4-1, with a weak D call TRBD1 (5 bases). The length of the CDR3 is 16 residues. Per the germline V gene, CDR1 is MGHRA and CDR2 is YSYEKL. CDR3 coding DNA: TGCGCCAGCAGCCAAGAGCCAACAGGAAAATACAATGAGCAGTCCTTC. This gives the protein CASSQEPTGKYNEQSF.

This clonotype was seen only once. The J gene is TRBJ2-3, the V gene TRBV9, with D possibly TRBD1 on 5 matching bases. The germline CDR1 and CDR2 sequences are SGDLS and YYNGEE. The CDR3 is made up of 14 amino acids. Trimming took off 0 bases at V and 5 bases at J, with 10 bases between the two ends. The CDR3 coding sequence is TGTGCCAGCAGCGTAGGCCTAGGACAAGATACGCAGTATTTT. This encodes CASSVGLGQDTQYF.

This clonotype has a handful of counts. The chain employs TRBV11-1 and TRBJ2-5; D may be TRBD2 (6 bases). CDR1 and CDR2 (germline): SGHAT, FQDESV (reference sequence). The CDR3 is 15 amino acids. Deletions cut 4 bases from V and 0 bases from J, with 12 bases between. The CDR3 reads CASSSARGYQETQYF. The CDR3 nucleotides read TGTGCCAGCAGCTCAGCGCGGGGATACCAAGAGACCCAGTACTTC.

The table lists this clonotype with many counts. Here the CDR3 DNA reads TGTGCCAGCATATTTTCAGGGGATCAGCCCCAGCATTTT. This sequence encodes CASIFSGDQPQHF. This chain uses TRBV6-1 with TRBJ1-5; a possible D gene is TRBD1 (6 bases). The CDR3 length is 13 residues. V dropped 7 bases and J dropped 5 bases, with 12 bases sitting between them. Germline loops: CDR1 MNHNS, CDR2 SASEGT.

Worth noting for this clonotype: A read error may be the cause here, since a much bigger clone is one base away. The CDR3 here is CASSQEPRVPEAFF. CDR3 sequence (DNA): TGTGCCAGCAGCCAAGAACCCCGGGTACCAGAAGCTTTCTTT. The chain joins TRBV14 to TRBJ1-1; D unclear. Germline loops: CDR1 SGHDN, CDR2 FVKESK. This CDR3 has 14 residues. Trimming removed 0 bases at V and 8 bases at J, with 13 bases between.

This clonotype was seen a few times. The chain recombines TRBV3-1 with TRBJ1-1; no clear D gene. The length of the CDR3 is 15 residues. CDR1 is LGHDT, CDR2 YNNKEL, per germline (reference sequence). V lost 1 base and J 5 bases, leaving 14 bases between the germline ends. The DNA for the CDR3 is TGTGCCAGCAGCCAAGGGACCGGGCGGGGAACTGAAGCTTTCTTT. Protein product: CASSQGTGRGTEAFF.

Note on this clonotype: This may stem from a read error, because a much larger clone lies one nucleotide away. The chain joins TRBV27 to TRBJ2-2; D might be TRBD1 (6 bases). CDR1 and CDR2 (germline): MNHEY, SMNVEV (reference sequence). The CDR3 runs 16 residues. CDR3 bases: TGTGCCAGCAGTTACTACTCGCAGGGGTCCACCGGGGAGCTGCTTTTT. Translation gives CASSYYSQGSTGELLF.

This clonotype was observed at least ten times. The V and J genes are TRBV6-1 and TRBJ1-2; D is possibly TRBD1 (5 bases). Germline CDR1 and CDR2: MNHNS and SASEGT. V was trimmed by 5 bases and J by 4 bases, leaving 11 bases between them. CDR3 length: 13 amino acids. DNA for the CDR3: TGTGCCAGCAGTTATGACGGGACCTATGGCTACACCTTC. This translates into CASSYDGTYGYTF.

This clonotype came up a few times. V gene TRBV2 combines with J gene TRBJ2-7; D possibly corresponds to TRBD1 (6 bases). The length of the CDR3 is 13 residues. The V end lost 3 bases, the J end lost 6 bases, and 12 bases lay between the germline ends. CDR1 is SNHLY, CDR2 FYNNEI, per germline. The CDR3 DNA sequence: TGTGCCAGCAGTGAGGGGGCTTTGGTCGAGCAGTACGTC. Its protein product is CASSEGALVEQYV.

In its sample, this clonotype was seen a few times. The V and J genes are TRBV18 and TRBJ2-7; D unclear. The CDR3 extends over 12 amino acids. The germline V gene has CDR1 KGHSH and CDR2 LQKENI. Between the trimmed V and J ends, which lost 2 bases and 7 bases, there was a span of 9 bases. Here the CDR3 DNA reads TGTGCCAGCTCACCATCCGTTGGGGAGCAGTACTTC. Its protein product is CASSPSVGEQYF.

This chain uses TRBV24-1 with TRBJ1-6; 9 nucleotides line up with TRBD1. V was pared by 9 bases and J by 9 bases, with 5 bases of the junction left unmatched. Germline V CDR1 and CDR2: KGHDR, SFDVKD. The CDR3 spans 13 residues. The CDR3 DNA follows: TGTGCCACCGGGACAGGGCACGGTTCACCCCTCCACTTT. Encoded protein: CATGTGHGSPLHF.

Note on this clonotype: A much larger clone lies one base from this, so it may be a read error. This chain connects TRBV4-1 to TRBJ2-1, with 8 positions matching TRBD2. This CDR3 has 15 residues. Germline V gene data show CDR1 as MGHRA and CDR2 as YSYEKL. The CDR3 sequence is CASNQVAERGSEQFF. CDR3 nucleotide sequence: TGCGCCAGCAACCAAGTAGCGGAGCGGGGGTCTGAGCAGTTCTTC.

This clonotype was seen many times. The J gene is TRBJ2-7, the V gene TRBV7-2; D is ambiguous. CDR1 SGHTA and CDR2 FQGNSA come from the germline V gene. The CDR3 is made up of 13 amino acids. Trimming took 1 base from V and 3 from J, leaving 7 bases between them. The CDR3 reads CASSLEQNYEQYF. For the CDR3, the DNA is TGTGCCAGCAGCTTAGAACAGAACTACGAGCAGTACTTC.